A selection of T cell receptor beta chains follows, all from one sample in a study of T cell changes during pregnancy in multiple sclerosis. Method: immunoSEQ multiplex PCR; TCRdb's copy keeps in-frame clones and lacks some. There are more than 35,000 clones in the sample; about 88% occur only once, and around 5.6% lies in the top ten. Specimen: CD8+ T cells from peripheral blood mononuclear cells, collected after pregnancy. The origin of the receptors is a female donor in good health, enrolled as a control in a pregnancy study. CDR3s leave out the opening cysteine and the closing phenylalanine or tryptophan. The D gene is left open where the match is weak. Clone size is stated in some rows and not others, as once, few, many or a class when expanded.

CDR3	J	size	D	V
ASSPVGEETQY	TRBJ2-5	NA	NA	TRBV7-9
ASIPTSAGAYEQY	TRBJ2-7	NA	TRBD2	TRBV27
ASSLARTGELF	TRBJ2-2	few	NA	TRBV7-9
ASSESRTGGAEAF	TRBJ1-1	NA	TRBD1	TRBV2
ASSIRPGGPETQY	TRBJ2-5	NA	TRBD2	TRBV19
ASSVRPGTGINTEAF	TRBJ1-1	NA	TRBD1	TRBV11-2
ASSLGLDTQY	TRBJ2-3	NA	NA	TRBV28
ASSRRSGNTIY	TRBJ1-3	NA	NA	TRBV28
ASTKRGGTEAF	TRBJ1-1	once	NA	TRBV19
ASSLVGQGHGYT	TRBJ1-2	NA	TRBD1	TRBV27
ASSQVAGVGADTQY	TRBJ2-3	NA	TRBD2	TRBV4-1
ASSSQGDYGYT	TRBJ1-2	NA	TRBD1	TRBV5-6
ASSGRDSENTIY	TRBJ1-3	once	TRBD1	TRBV9